Listed below are T cell receptor beta chains from one sample, sequenced in a study of blood T cell repertoires in COVID-19. Method: immunoSEQ multiplex PCR; TCRdb's copy keeps in-frame clones and lacks some. This table has roughly 180,000 clones, 94% appearing once. The sample taken for sequencing was peripheral blood. The receptor source for this set is a man aged 30-40 years with COVID-19, enrolled during active disease. The CDR3 runs from the conserved cysteine through the conserved F or W. Each record gives: J gene, V gene, D gene, clone size, CDR3 protein, CDR3 DNA. D genes are given only for firm matches. Size is stated for part of the rows, as once, few or many counts, or as a class when the clone is expanded.

>TRBJ1-2|TRBV10-3|.|.
CAISESQGGSYTF
TGTGCCATCAGTGAGTCGCAGGGCGGAAGCTACACCTTC
>TRBJ1-1|TRBV19|.|once
CASTLGRGAAEAFF
TGTGCCAGTACCCTGGGTCGGGGGGCGGCTGAAGCTTTCTTT
>TRBJ2-7|TRBV13|TRBD1|.
CASSRTGVYEQYF
TGTGCCAGCAGCAGGACAGGGGTATACGAGCAGTACTTC
>TRBJ1-4|TRBV21-1|.|.
CASSRRLGRVGEKLFF
TGTGCCAGCAGCCGCCGCCTGGGGAGGGTCGGGGAAAAACTGTTTTTT
>TRBJ1-1|TRBV19|TRBD1|.
CASSIHDHRQGEAFF
TGTGCCAGTAGTATCCACGATCACCGACAGGGGGAAGCTTTCTTT
>TRBJ2-2|TRBV19|TRBD1|.
CASSIMGTGYRELFF
TGTGCCAGTAGTATCATGGGGACAGGGTACCGGGAGCTGTTTTTT
>TRBJ2-7|TRBV4-1|.|once
CASSQEYRSSYEQYF
TGCGCCAGCAGCCAAGAGTACCGGTCCTCCTACGAGCAGTACTTC
>TRBJ1-2|TRBV6-5|.|.
CASSYIREEAYGYTF
TGTGCCAGCAGTTACATTCGGGAGGAGGCCTATGGCTACACCTTC
>TRBJ2-7|TRBV7-9|.|.
CASSRTGYEQYF
TGTGCCAGCAGCCGAACAGGGTACGAGCAGTACTTC
>TRBJ2-3|TRBV5-1|TRBD1|.
CASSLNSRTGGTDTQYF
TGCGCCAGCAGCTTGAATAGTCGGACAGGGGGCACAGATACGCAGTATTTT
>TRBJ2-3|TRBV19|TRBD1|.
CASSMAGTGYTDTQYF
TGTGCCAGTAGTATGGCCGGGACAGGCTATACAGATACGCAGTATTTT
>TRBJ2-7|TRBV30|TRBD2|few
CASPFGGWGGEQYF
TGTGCCTCGCCCTTCGGGGGATGGGGGGGCGAGCAGTACTTC
>TRBJ2-5|TRBV6-5|.|.
CASSPRTGLQTQYF
TGTGCCAGCAGCCCACGCACAGGGCTCCAGACCCAGTACTTC
>TRBJ1-1|TRBV5-5|.|once
CASSPLGGLNTEAFF
TGTGCCAGCAGCCCCCTTGGGGGGTTGAACACTGAAGCTTTCTTT
>TRBJ1-4|TRBV3-1/TRBV3-2|.|.
CASSPQGYNEKLFF
TGTGCCAGCAGCCCTCAGGGATATAATGAAAAACTGTTTTTT
>TRBJ1-1|TRBV11-3|.|.
CASSLGQGRSTEAFF
TGTGCCAGCAGCTTAGGGCAGGGTAGGAGCACTGAAGCTTTCTTT
>TRBJ1-1|TRBV27|TRBD1|.
CASSQYSGTGGIAFF
TGTGCCAGCAGTCAGTACTCCGGGACAGGGGGGATAGCTTTCTTT
>TRBJ2-1|TRBV10-1|.|.
CASSEPGVHPYNEQFF
TGCGCCAGCAGTGAGCCCGGTGTCCACCCCTACAATGAGCAGTTCTTC
>TRBJ2-5|TRBV5-4|TRBD2|.
CASSFPTSGNQETQYF
TGTGCCAGCAGCTTCCCAACTAGCGGGAACCAAGAGACCCAGTACTTC
>TRBJ1-2|TRBV6-2/TRBV6-3|TRBD1|.
CASSGNRGHYGYTF
TGTGCCAGCAGTGGGAACAGGGGACACTATGGCTACACCTTC
>TRBJ2-7|TRBV5-1|TRBD1|.
CASSLYGQASYEQYF
TGCGCCAGCAGCTTGTACGGACAGGCGTCCTACGAGCAGTACTTC
>TRBJ2-7|TRBV6-5|.|once
CASNAAGRGVDEQYF
TGTGCCAGCAACGCGGCGGGCAGGGGAGTCGACGAGCAGTACTTC
>TRBJ2-2|TRBV7-9|TRBD1|.
CASSPPGQGTGELFF
TGTGCCAGCAGCCCCCCGGGACAGGGTACCGGGGAGCTGTTTTTT
>TRBJ1-2|TRBV7-9|.|.
CASSRSQGGHGYTF
TGTGCCAGCAGCCGCTCTCAGGGCGGTCATGGCTACACCTTC
>TRBJ1-5|TRBV30|TRBD1|once
CAWSIGGGGQPQHF
TGTGCCTGGAGTATAGGAGGGGGCGGTCAGCCCCAGCATTTT
>TRBJ2-7|TRBV19|TRBD1|.
CASSSPGQGIIEQYF
TGTGCCAGTAGTAGCCCGGGACAGGGGATTATCGAGCAGTACTTC
>TRBJ1-2|TRBV5-1|TRBD1|.
CASSLGTGDYGYTF
TGCGCCAGCAGCTTGGGGACAGGGGACTATGGCTACACCTTC
>TRBJ1-5|TRBV28|TRBD1|.
CASSEPGQASYSNQPQHF
TGTGCCAGCAGCGAACCGGGACAGGCGTCATATAGCAATCAGCCCCAGCATTTT
>TRBJ2-7|TRBV5-6|.|.
CASSLWAAAYEQYF
TGTGCCAGCAGCTTGTGGGCCGCAGCCTACGAGCAGTACTTC
>TRBJ1-1|TRBV7-2|TRBD1|once
CASSTRTGNTEAFF
TGTGCCAGCAGCACCCGGACAGGAAACACTGAAGCTTTCTTT
>TRBJ2-7|TRBV18|.|.
CASSLDPSRGVEQYF
TGTGCCAGCTCGCTGGATCCGTCCAGGGGTGTCGAGCAGTACTTC
>TRBJ1-2|TRBV3-1/TRBV3-2|.|.
CASSQFPQTGSTNYGYTF
TGTGCCAGCAGCCAATTCCCTCAGACAGGATCAACTAACTATGGCTACACCTTC
>TRBJ2-1|TRBV5-1|TRBD1|.
CASSPGQDSYNEQFF
TGCGCCAGCAGCCCGGGACAGGACTCCTACAATGAGCAGTTCTTC
>TRBJ1-2|TRBV19|TRBD1|.
CASSPKAGGLYGYTF
TGTGCCAGTAGCCCCAAGGCAGGGGGTCTCTATGGCTACACCTTC
>TRBJ2-1|TRBV5-6|.|.
CASSRPTGPPYNEQFF
TGTGCCAGCAGCCGCCCCACAGGGCCTCCCTACAATGAGCAGTTCTTC
>TRBJ2-7|TRBV5-1|TRBD1|once
CASSPGTVSSYEQYF
TGCGCCAGCAGCCCGGGGACAGTGAGCTCCTACGAGCAGTACTTC
>TRBJ1-2|TRBV11-2|TRBD1|once
CASSSPIQGAVNGYTF
TGTGCCAGCAGCTCCCCCATACAGGGGGCGGTTAATGGCTACACCTTC
>TRBJ2-1|TRBV27|.|.
CASSPSYNEQFF
TGTGCCAGCAGTCCATCCTACAATGAGCAGTTCTTC
>TRBJ1-6|TRBV9|TRBD1|.
CASSTQGAVFDSPLHF
TGTGCCAGCAGCACCCAGGGGGCAGTTTTTGATTCACCCCTCCACTTT
>TRBJ1-2|TRBV5-1|TRBD1|.
CASSLTGTEQRANYGYTF
TGCGCCAGCAGCTTGACTGGGACAGAACAACGAGCTAACTATGGCTACACCTTC
>TRBJ1-2|TRBV27|TRBD1|.
CASSLGQGARYGYTF
TGTGCCAGCAGTTTAGGGCAGGGGGCCCGCTATGGCTACACCTTC
>TRBJ1-2|TRBV5-1|.|.
CASSLEDSSYGYTF
TGCGCCAGCAGCTTGGAGGACAGTAGTTATGGCTACACCTTC
>TRBJ2-2|TRBV5-4|TRBD1|.
CASSVRDRGNTGELFF
TGTGCCAGCAGCGTACGAGACAGGGGAAACACCGGGGAGCTGTTTTTT
>TRBJ2-7|TRBV5-4|TRBD2|.
CASSPRRTSGGAYEQYF
TGTGCCAGCAGCCCACGACGGACTAGCGGGGGGGCCTACGAGCAGTACTTC
>TRBJ1-2|TRBV27|TRBD1|.
CASDTTGGAGYYGYTF
TGTGCCAGCGACACCACAGGGGGCGCAGGTTACTATGGCTACACCTTC